The clone carrying this TCR beta chain was seen a few times. Its antigen is unknown. There are 14 residues in the CDR3. Trimming stripped 4 bases from V and 12 bases from J, with 22 bases between. The germline V gene has CDR1 SGHDT and CDR2 YYEEEE. Both ends of each TCR cDNA library bore sample-specific barcodes. TCRdb re-derived calls from the 5' RACE reads in MiXCR, one entry per CDR3 protein. The data contain 350,000 to 400,000 distinct CDR3 sequences, 28% of them singletons. The sample originates from a study of identical twins' blood T cells. On the study more broadly: Roughly 50 million reads covered roughly six alpha-chain and roughly six beta-chain libraries. Study outcomes and limitations: Even for out-of-frame TCRbeta, twins reportedly shared V gene usage much more than unrelated donors. Each donor's most abundant TCRbeta clonotypes shared more CDR3 sequences with her twin than unrelated donors.

The TCR comes from a woman between 18 and 50 years old in good health. The source material was PBMCs. The chain combines TRBV5-6 with TRBJ1-1; weak D call: TRBD1 (6 bases). CDR3 in amino acids: CASSPGGPGGLPFF. DNA for the CDR3: TGTGCCAGCAGCCCCGGGGGGCCAGGAGGGTTGCCTTTCTTT.